The entry below gives a single T cell receptor (beta chain) sequence along with its context. This sample stems from a study of blood T cell repertoires in COVID-19. Assay: immunoSEQ multiplex PCR; the TCRdb copy retains only in-frame clones and omits some. The table has a few hundred thousand clones, around 84% seen once. Germline CDR1 SGHDT, CDR2 YYEEEE. CDR3 length: 14 amino acids. Trimming left V 0 bases short and J 3 bases short, with 10 bases between. This chain connects TRBV5-6 to TRBJ2-7; TRBD1 might be the D (6 bases). This receptor was identified in a woman aged 60 to 75 with COVID-19, enrolled during active disease. Material: peripheral blood. The CDR3: CASSLVLQGYEQYF. CDR3 sequence (DNA): TGTGCCAGCAGCTTGGTACTACAGGGCTACGAGCAGTACTTC.